Below, 15 T cell receptor beta chains from the same sample are listed, as sequenced in a study of beta chain features in type 1 diabetes. These TCRs' antigens remain unknown. cDNA synthesis used the whole RNA isolate, giving expressed TCRB sequences. Produced via immunoSEQ multiplex PCR; TCRdb's table is partial and in-frame only. Counted here are hundreds of thousands of clones, 15% occurring once; the ten biggest clones make up about 0.014%. Study-level points and caveats: People with Type 1 diabetes carried modestly yet significantly shorter TCRB CDR3s in all four CD4+ subsets.

Material for sequencing was naive CD4+ T cells from blood. The receptors derive from a man aged 18 to 29 with type 1 diabetes.

The chain uses TRBV4-1 and TRBJ2-4; TRBD2 aligns across 15 bases. With V trimmed by 1 base and J by 0 bases, 7 bases remained unmatched. Germline lookup yields CDR1 MGHRA and CDR2 YSYEKL. The CDR3 loop spans 20 amino acids. CDR3 in DNA: TGCGCCAGCAGCCAAGTTGGACTAGCGGGGGGGCCGTCAGCCAAAAACATTCAGTACTTC. Encoded protein: CASSQVGLAGGPSAKNIQYF.

The chain employs TRBV6-5 and TRBJ2-3; a possible D gene is TRBD2 (6 bases). Trimming took off 6 bases at V and 2 bases at J, with 9 bases between the two ends. The CDR3 has 13 residues. Per germline, CDR1 MNHEY and CDR2 SVGAGI. This chain's CDR3 is CASRRDFTDTQYF. CDR3 coding DNA: TGTGCCAGCAGAAGGGACTTCACAGATACGCAGTATTTT.

The CDR3 DNA reads as TGTGCCAGCTCACCAGGGGGACAGCACAATCAGCCCCAGCATTTT. Translated, it gives CASSPGGQHNQPQHF. The V gene is TRBV18, the J gene TRBJ1-5; 7 positions agree with TRBD1. CDR3 length equals 15 residues. The trim removed 2 bases at V and 3 bases at J, leaving 4 bases unmatched. CDR1 and CDR2 (germline): KGHSH, LQKENI. The entire variable domain, with the rest obtained from reference TRBV18 and TRBJ1-5, is as follows: NAGVMQNPRHLVRRRGQEARLRCSPMKGHSHVYWYRQLPEEGLKFMVYLQKENIIDESGMPKERFSAEFPKEGPSILRIQQVVRGDSAAYFCASSPGGQHNQPQHFGDGTRLSIL.

This clone was seen only a few times. J is TRBJ2-2 and V is TRBV5-1, with D unresolved. CDR1 and CDR2 from the germline V gene are SGHRS and YFSETQ. The CDR3 runs to 16 residues. Trimming left V 3 bases short and J 1 base short, with 13 bases between. The CDR3 bases are TGCGCCAGCAGCTCGGATTCCCGGGTGAACACCGGGGAGCTGTTTTTT. Protein product: CASSSDSRVNTGELFF.

The gene calls are TRBV4-2 and TRBJ2-7; TRBD1 agrees at 10 bases. Losses at the gene ends were 2 bases for V and 2 bases for J; bases not matched to a gene: 3. The CDR3 runs 15 residues. Germline V gives CDR1 LGHNA, CDR2 YNFKEQ. In nucleotides, the CDR3 is TGTGCCAGCAGCCAAATTGGACAGGGGGCCTACGAGCAGTACTTC. Its translation: CASSQIGQGAYEQYF.

The genes are TRBV29-1 and TRBJ1-3, with D possibly matching TRBD1 (6 bases). Trimming took off 7 bases at V and 2 bases at J, with 15 bases between the two ends. CDR3 length: 14 residues. CDR1 SQVTM and CDR2 ANQGSEA come from the germline V gene. The CDR3 loop reads CSARGGATGNTIYF. The CDR3 nucleotides read TGCAGCGCCCGTGGGGGGGCCACTGGAAACACCATATATTTT.

This clone has more than one count but fewer than ten. This chain uses TRBV18 with TRBJ2-6; 7 nucleotides agree with TRBD1. V shed 4 bases and J 3 bases; nucleotides not matched to a gene: 9. Germline V gene data show CDR1 as KGHSH and CDR2 as LQKENI. The CDR3 runs 17 residues. CDR3 nucleotide sequence: TGTGCCAGCTCACTAGCATACAGGGGAAGTGGGGCCAACGTCCTGACTTTC. Translating it yields CASSLAYRGSGANVLTF.

This chain links TRBV6-6 with TRBJ1-1; possibly TRBD1 for D (5 bases). The germline V gene has CDR1 MNHNY and CDR2 SVGAGI (reference sequence). Trimming cost V 6 bases and J 3 bases, with 17 bases left between them. This CDR3 has 15 amino acids. Here the CDR3 DNA reads TGTGCCAGCAGCCGACAGATTACTGGGGACACTGAAGCTTTCTTT. Amino acid sequence: CASSRQITGDTEAFF.

The CDR3 bases are TGCAGCGCCTTGCTGATGATGACGGGTGGCTACACCTTC. Amino acids: CSALLMMTGGYTF. This rearrangement joins TRBV29-1 to TRBJ1-2; D is undetermined. The ends were cut back, 7 bases at V and 7 bases at J, with 19 bases in the middle. CDR3 length: 13 residues. Germline CDR1 reads SQVTM; CDR2 reads ANQGSEA. The full variable domain, completed using reference TRBV29-1 and TRBJ1-2, is SAVISQKPSRDICQRGTSLTIQCQVDSQVTMMFWYRQQPGQSLTLIATANQGSEATYESGFVIDKFPISRPNLTFSTLTVSNMSPEDSSIYLCSALLMMTGGYTFGSGTRLTVV.

This clone was counted between two and nine times. This chain joins TRBV30 and TRBJ2-7, with 9 bases fitting TRBD2. Germline-derived CDR1 and CDR2 are GTSNPN and SVGIG (reference sequence). The V gene end was trimmed by 2 bases and the J gene end by 4 bases; junction bases not matched to a gene: 9. CDR3 length: 15 residues. The CDR3 spells CAWSSIAGGRYEQYF. DNA of the CDR3: TGTGCCTGGAGTAGCATCGCGGGGGGGCGGTACGAGCAGTACTTC.

The chain combines TRBV29-1 with TRBJ2-7; 8 positions match TRBD1. The CDR3 sequence is 13 residues long. With V trimmed by 1 base and J by 2 bases, 1 base remained unmatched. The germline V gene encodes CDR1 SQVTM and CDR2 ANQGSEA. The CDR3 sequence: CSVEGQGTYEQYF. The CDR3 nucleotides read TGCAGCGTTGAAGGACAGGGGACCTACGAGCAGTACTTC.

The CDR3 loop is CSVVAWGGASRTQYF. The CDR3 nucleotides are TGCAGCGTTGTGGCGTGGGGGGGGGCGAGTCGGACCCAGTACTTC. The rearrangement uses TRBV29-1 and TRBJ2-5; maybe TRBD2 (7 bases). The CDR3 is made up of 15 amino acids. Germline V gene lookup returns CDR1 SQVTM and CDR2 ANQGSEA. V was cut by 4 bases and J by 7 bases, with 22 bases left in between. Full variable domain (outside the CDR3, taken from reference TRBV29-1 and TRBJ2-5): SAVISQKPSRDICQRGTSLTIQCQVDSQVTMMFWYRQQPGQSLTLIATANQGSEATYESGFVIDKFPISRPNLTFSTLTVSNMSPEDSSIYLCSVVAWGGASRTQYFGPGTRLLVL.

There are a few counts of this clone. This chain uses TRBV5-1 with TRBJ2-3, with D unclear. The CDR3 runs 15 residues. V lost 4 bases and J 0 bases, leaving 12 bases between the germline ends. In germline, CDR1 is SGHRS, CDR2 YFSETQ. CDR3 sequence (DNA): TGCGCCAGCAGCCCTAGAGCAACTAGCACAGATACGCAGTATTTT. This sequence encodes CASSPRATSTDTQYF.

A few counts support this clone. The chain combines TRBV6-6 with TRBJ2-7; 10 nucleotides agree with TRBD2. V was pared by 11 bases and J by 9 bases, with 10 bases of the junction left unmatched. Germline values: CDR1 MNHNY, CDR2 SVGAGI (reference sequence). The length of the CDR3 is 12 residues. The CDR3: CAGGVAGGGQYF. CDR3 bases: TGTGCCGGAGGGGTAGCGGGGGGTGGGCAGTACTTC.

This clone was counted only a few times. This rearrangement joins TRBV11-2 to TRBJ2-7, with D possibly TRBD2 on 6 matching bases. Trimming shortened V by 3 bases and J by 3 bases, and 15 bases separated the two germline ends. The CDR3 is 15 residues long. The V gene's germline CDR1 is SGHAT and CDR2 FQNNGV. CDR3 DNA: TGTGCCAGCAGCTTTGTAGGTTTGGGGGGCTACGAGCAGTACTTC. Its protein is CASSFVGLGGYEQYF.